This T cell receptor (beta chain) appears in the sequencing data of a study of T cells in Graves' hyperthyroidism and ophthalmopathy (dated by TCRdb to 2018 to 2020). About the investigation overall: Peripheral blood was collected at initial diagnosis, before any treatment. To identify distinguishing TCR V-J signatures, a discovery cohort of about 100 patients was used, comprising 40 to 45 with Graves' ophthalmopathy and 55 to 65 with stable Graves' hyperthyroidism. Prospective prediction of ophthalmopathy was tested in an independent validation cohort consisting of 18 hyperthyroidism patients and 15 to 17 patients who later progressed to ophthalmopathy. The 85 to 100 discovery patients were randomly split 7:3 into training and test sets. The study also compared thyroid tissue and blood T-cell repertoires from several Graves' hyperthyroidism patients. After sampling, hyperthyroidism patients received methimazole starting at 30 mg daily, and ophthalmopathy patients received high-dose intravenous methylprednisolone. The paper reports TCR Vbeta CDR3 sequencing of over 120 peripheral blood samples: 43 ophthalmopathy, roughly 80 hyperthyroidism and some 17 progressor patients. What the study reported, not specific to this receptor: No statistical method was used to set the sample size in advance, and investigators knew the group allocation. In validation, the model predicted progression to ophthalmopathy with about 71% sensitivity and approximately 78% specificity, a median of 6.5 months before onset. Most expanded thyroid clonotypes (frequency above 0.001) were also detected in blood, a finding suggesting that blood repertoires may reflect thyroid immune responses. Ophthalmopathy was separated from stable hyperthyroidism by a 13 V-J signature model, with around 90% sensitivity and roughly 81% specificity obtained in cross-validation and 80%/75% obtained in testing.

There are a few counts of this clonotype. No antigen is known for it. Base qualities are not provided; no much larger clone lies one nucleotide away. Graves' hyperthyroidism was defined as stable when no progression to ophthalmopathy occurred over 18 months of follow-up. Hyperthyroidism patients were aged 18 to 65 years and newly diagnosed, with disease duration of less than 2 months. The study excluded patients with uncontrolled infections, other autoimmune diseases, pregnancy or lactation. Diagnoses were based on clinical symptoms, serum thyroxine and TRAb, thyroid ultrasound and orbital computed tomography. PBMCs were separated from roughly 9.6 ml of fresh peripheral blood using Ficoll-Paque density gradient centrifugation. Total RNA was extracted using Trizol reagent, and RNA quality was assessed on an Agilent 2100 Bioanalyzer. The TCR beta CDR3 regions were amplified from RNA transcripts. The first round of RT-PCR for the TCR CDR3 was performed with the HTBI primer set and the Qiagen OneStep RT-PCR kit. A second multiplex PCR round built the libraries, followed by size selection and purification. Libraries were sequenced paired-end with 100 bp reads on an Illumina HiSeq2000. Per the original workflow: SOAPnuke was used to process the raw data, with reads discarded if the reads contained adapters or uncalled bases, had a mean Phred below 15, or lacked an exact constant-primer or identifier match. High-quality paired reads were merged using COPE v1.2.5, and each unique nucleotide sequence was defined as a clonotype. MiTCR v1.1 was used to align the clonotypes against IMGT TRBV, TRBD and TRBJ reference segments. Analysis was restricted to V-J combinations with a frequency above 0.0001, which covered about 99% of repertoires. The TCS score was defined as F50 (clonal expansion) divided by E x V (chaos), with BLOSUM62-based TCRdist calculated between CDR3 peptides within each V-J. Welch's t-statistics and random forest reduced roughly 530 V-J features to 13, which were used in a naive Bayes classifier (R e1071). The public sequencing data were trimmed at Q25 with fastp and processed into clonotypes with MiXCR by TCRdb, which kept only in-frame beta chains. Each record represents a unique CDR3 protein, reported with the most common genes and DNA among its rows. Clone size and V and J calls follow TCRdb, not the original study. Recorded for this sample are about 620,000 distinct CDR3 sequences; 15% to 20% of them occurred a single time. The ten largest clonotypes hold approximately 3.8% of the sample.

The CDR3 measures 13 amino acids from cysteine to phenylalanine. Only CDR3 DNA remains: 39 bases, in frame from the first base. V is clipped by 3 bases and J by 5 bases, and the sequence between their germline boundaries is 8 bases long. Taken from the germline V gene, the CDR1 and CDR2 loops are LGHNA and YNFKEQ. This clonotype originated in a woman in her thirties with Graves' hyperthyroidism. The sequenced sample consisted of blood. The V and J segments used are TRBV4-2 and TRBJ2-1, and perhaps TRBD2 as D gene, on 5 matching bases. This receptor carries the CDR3 CASSHLANNEQFF. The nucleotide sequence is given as TGTGCCAGCAGCCACCTAGCCAACAATGAGCAGTTCTTC.